This T cell receptor beta chain was identified in a study of T cells in Graves' hyperthyroidism and ophthalmopathy (dated 2019 in TCRdb). About the investigation overall: Peripheral blood samples were taken at initial diagnosis, before any treatment was given. Prospective prediction of ophthalmopathy was tested in an independent validation cohort of 18 to 20 hyperthyroidism patients and roughly 16 patients who later progressed to ophthalmopathy. According to the paper, TCR Vbeta CDR3 sequencing was carried out on roughly 130 peripheral blood samples, which came from under 50 ophthalmopathy, fewer than 80 hyperthyroidism and 17 progressor patients. After sampling, hyperthyroidism patients received methimazole starting at 30 mg daily, and ophthalmopathy patients received high-dose intravenous methylprednisolone. The roughly 100 discovery patients were randomly divided into training and test sets at a 7:3 ratio. TCR V-J signatures able to tell the groups apart were searched for in a discovery cohort of 90 to 100 patients, of whom more than 40 had Graves' ophthalmopathy and more than 55 had stable Graves' hyperthyroidism. In addition, the study compared T-cell repertoires in thyroid tissue and in blood from a handful of Graves' hyperthyroidism patients.

The TCR beta CDR3 regions were amplified from the RNA transcripts. The TCR CDR3 was subjected to a first round of RT-PCR using the HTBI primer set and the Qiagen OneStep RT-PCR kit. The libraries were constructed in a second round of multiplex PCR and then size-selected and purified. Libraries were sequenced paired-end with 100 bp reads on an Illumina HiSeq2000. The paper's data handling went like this. SOAPnuke was used to process the raw data, removing reads that contained adapters or uncalled bases, had a mean Phred below 15, or lacked an exact match to the constant primer or identifier. COPE v1.2.5 was used to merge the high-quality paired reads, and each unique nucleotide sequence was defined as a clonotype. MiTCR v1.1 was used to align clonotypes to the IMGT TRBV, TRBD and TRBJ reference segments. Only V-J combinations with frequency above 0.0001, covering 99.2% of repertoires, were analysed. The TCS score was defined as F50 (clonal expansion) divided by E x V (chaos), with BLOSUM62-based TCRdist calculated between CDR3 peptides within each V-J. Welch's t-statistics and random forest reduced 500 to 550 V-J features to 13, which were used in a naive Bayes classifier (R e1071). TCRdb trimmed the raw reads at Q25, called clones with MiXCR and kept productive beta chains. Every distinct CDR3 protein forms one entry, paired with its most common genes and DNA. TCRdb's processing, not the authors' own work, is the source of the V and J calls. The sample profile shows about 600,000 distinct CDR3 sequences; over 12% of them were found once. The top ten constitute 6.5% to 9% of the sample.

Moderately to severely active disease, a Clinical Activity Score of at least 3, a NOSPECS grade of at least 4, and a duration under 3 months were present in ophthalmopathy patients. The study excluded patients with uncontrolled infections, other autoimmune diseases, pregnancy or lactation. Diagnoses relied on clinical symptoms, serum thyroxine and TRAb, thyroid ultrasound and orbital computed tomography. PBMCs were isolated from 8 to 10 ml of fresh peripheral blood by Ficoll-Paque density gradient centrifugation. Total RNA was extracted with Trizol reagent, and quality was checked on an Agilent 2100 Bioanalyzer. The paper's findings and limits, for the study overall: Ophthalmopathy was separated from stable hyperthyroidism by a 13 V-J signature model, with about 88% sensitivity and approximately 84% specificity obtained in cross-validation and 80%/75% obtained in testing. Sample size was not statistically predetermined, and blinding of investigators to group allocation was not performed. Most expanded thyroid clonotypes (frequency above 0.001) were also detected in blood, a finding suggesting that blood repertoires may reflect thyroid immune responses. In validation, progression to ophthalmopathy was predicted by the model with 70.59% sensitivity and 72.22% specificity, a median of about 6.8 months before onset.

This clonotype was observed many times. Its antigen has not been determined. Per-base quality was not reported, and no clone a single base away is much larger than it. Based on the germline V gene (reference sequence), the CDR1 and CDR2 sequences are SGHKS and YYEKEE. Trimming costs V 4 bases and J 12 bases, and their ends lie 14 bases apart. Inclusive of the bounding cysteine and phenylalanine, the CDR3 is 12 residues long. Of all the DNA, just the CDR3 is kept, 36 bases in frame from base 1. The chain joins TRBV5-5 to TRBJ1-5; the D gene is possibly TRBD1, with 6 bases matching. This receptor was taken from a woman in her late teens or twenties with Graves' ophthalmopathy. The specimen was blood. CDR3 loop: CASSVLPGVQHF. The DNA sequence follows: TGTGCCAGCAGCGTCCTTCCAGGGGTCCAGCATTTT.